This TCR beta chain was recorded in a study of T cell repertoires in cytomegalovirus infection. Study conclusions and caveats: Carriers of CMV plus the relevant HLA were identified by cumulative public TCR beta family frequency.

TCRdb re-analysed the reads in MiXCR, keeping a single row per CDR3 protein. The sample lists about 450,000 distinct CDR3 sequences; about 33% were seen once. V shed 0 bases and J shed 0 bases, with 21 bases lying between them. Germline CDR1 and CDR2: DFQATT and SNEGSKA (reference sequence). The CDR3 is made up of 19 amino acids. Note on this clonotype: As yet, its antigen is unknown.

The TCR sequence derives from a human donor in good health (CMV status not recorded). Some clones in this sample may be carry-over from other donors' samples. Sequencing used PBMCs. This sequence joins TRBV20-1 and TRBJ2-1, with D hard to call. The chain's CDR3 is CSARDLFRQRSSSYNEQFF. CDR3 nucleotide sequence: TGCAGTGCTAGAGATCTCTTTCGGCAGCGTTCGAGCTCCTACAATGAGCAGTTCTTC.